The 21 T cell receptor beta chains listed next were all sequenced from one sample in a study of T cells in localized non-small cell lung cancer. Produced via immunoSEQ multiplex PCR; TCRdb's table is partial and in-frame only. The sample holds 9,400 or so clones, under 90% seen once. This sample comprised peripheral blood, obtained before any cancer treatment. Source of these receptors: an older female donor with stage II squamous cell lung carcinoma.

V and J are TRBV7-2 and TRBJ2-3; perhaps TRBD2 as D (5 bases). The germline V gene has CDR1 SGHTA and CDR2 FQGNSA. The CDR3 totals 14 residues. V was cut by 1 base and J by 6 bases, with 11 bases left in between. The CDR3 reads CASSLEGGKDTQYF. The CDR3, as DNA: TGTGCCAGCAGCTTAGAAGGAGGAAAGGATACGCAGTATTTT.

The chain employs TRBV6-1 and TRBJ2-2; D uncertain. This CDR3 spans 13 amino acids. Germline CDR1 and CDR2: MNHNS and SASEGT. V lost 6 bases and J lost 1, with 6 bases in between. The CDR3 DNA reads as TGTGCCAGCAGAGGCGTGAACACCGGGGAGCTGTTTTTT. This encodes CASRGVNTGELFF.

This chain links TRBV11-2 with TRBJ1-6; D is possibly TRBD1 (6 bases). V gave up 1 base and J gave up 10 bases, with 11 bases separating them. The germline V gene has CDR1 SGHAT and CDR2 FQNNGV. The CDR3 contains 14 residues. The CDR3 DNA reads TGTGCCAGCAGCTTAGGGACAGCTCTATCACCCCTCCACTTT. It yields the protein CASSLGTALSPLHF.

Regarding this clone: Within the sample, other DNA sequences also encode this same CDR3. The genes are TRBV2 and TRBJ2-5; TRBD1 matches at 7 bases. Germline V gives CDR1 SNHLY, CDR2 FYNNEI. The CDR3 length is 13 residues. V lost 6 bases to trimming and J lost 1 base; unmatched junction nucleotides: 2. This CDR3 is CASSRDSQETQYF. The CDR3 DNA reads TGTGCCAGCAGCCGGGACAGCCAAGAGACCCAGTACTTC.

The CDR3 nucleotides are TGTGCCAGCAGGGAACACACTGAAGCTTTCTTT. Its protein is CASREHTEAFF. The genes are TRBV7-9 and TRBJ1-1; D is uncertain. V lost 6 bases to trimming and J lost 3 bases, with 5 bases between them. Germline V gene lookup returns CDR1 SEHNR and CDR2 FQNEAQ (reference sequence). CDR3 length: 11 amino acids.

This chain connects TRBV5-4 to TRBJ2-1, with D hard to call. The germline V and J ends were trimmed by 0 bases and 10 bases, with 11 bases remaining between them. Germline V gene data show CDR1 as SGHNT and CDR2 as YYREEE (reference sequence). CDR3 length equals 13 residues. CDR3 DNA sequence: TGTGCCAGCAGCTTGGAAACGAAGGAGGAGCAGTTCTTC. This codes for CASSLETKEEQFF.

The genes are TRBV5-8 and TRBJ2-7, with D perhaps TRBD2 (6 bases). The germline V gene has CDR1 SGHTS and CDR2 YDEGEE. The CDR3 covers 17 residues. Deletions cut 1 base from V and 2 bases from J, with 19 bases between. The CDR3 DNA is TGTGCCAGCAGCTTGCGGATGGGGGTCGGGGGAACCTACGAGCAGTACGTC. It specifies CASSLRMGVGGTYEQYV.

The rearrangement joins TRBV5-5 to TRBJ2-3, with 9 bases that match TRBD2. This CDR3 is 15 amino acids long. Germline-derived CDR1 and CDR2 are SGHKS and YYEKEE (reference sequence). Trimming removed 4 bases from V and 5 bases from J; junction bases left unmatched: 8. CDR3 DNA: TGTGCCAGCAGCCCACAGCGGGAGGTAGAAGATACGCAGTATTTT. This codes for CASSPQREVEDTQYF.

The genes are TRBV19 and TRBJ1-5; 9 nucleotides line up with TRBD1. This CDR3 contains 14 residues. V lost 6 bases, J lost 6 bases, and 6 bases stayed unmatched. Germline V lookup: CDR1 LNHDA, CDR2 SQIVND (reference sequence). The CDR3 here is CASSRTGEGQPQHF. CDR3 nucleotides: TGTGCCAGTAGCAGGACAGGGGAGGGTCAGCCCCAGCATTTT.

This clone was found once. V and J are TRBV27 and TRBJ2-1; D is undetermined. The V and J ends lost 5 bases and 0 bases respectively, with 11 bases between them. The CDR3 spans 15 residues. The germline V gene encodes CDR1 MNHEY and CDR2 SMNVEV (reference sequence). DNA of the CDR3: TGTGCCAGCAGTCCCCGACTCTCCTCCTACAATGAGCAGTTCTTC. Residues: CASSPRLSSYNEQFF.

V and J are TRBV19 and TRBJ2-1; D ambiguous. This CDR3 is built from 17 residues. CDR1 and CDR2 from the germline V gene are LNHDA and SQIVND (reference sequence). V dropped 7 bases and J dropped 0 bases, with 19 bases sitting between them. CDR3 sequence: CASTTLRAASSYNEQFF. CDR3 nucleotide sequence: TGTGCCAGTACCACTTTAAGGGCTGCTAGCTCCTACAATGAGCAGTTCTTC.

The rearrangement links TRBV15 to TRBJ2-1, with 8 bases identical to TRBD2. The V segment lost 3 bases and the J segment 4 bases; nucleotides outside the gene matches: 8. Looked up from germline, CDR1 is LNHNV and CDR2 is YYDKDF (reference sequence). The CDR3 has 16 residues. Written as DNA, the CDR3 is TGTGCCACCAGCAGCGGCGGGAGGACCCTTTACAATGAGCAGTTCTTC. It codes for CATSSGGRTLYNEQFF.

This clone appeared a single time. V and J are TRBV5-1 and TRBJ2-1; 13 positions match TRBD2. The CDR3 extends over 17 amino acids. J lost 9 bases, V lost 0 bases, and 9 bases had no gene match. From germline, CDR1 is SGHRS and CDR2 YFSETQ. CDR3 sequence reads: CASSLAVLAGGPGEQFF. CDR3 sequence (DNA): TGCGCCAGCAGCTTGGCCGTACTAGCGGGGGGGCCCGGTGAGCAGTTCTTC.

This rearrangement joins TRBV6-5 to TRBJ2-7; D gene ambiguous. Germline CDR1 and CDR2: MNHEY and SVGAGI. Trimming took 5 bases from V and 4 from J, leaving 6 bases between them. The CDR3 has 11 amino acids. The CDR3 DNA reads TGTGCCAGCAGTGAAGGGTACGAGCAGTACTTC. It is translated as CASSEGYEQYF.

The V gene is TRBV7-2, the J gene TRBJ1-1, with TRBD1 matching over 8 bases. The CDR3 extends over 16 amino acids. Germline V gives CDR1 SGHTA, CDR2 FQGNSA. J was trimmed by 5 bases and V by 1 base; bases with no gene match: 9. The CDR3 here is CASSLDPTGVRTEAFF. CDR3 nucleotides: TGTGCCAGCAGCTTAGATCCGACAGGGGTTCGGACTGAAGCTTTCTTT.

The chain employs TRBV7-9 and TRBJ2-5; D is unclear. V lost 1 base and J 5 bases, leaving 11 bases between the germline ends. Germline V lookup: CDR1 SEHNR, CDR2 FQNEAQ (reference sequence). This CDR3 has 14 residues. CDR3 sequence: CASSLGSGSETQYF. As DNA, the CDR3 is TGTGCCAGCAGCTTAGGGTCGGGTAGCGAGACCCAGTACTTC.

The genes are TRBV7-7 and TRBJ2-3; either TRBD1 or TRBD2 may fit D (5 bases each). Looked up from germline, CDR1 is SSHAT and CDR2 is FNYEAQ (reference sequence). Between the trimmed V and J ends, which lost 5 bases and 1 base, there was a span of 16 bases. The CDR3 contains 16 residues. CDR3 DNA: TGTGCCAGCAGCCACCTGGCCGGGACCGGCACAGATACGCAGTATTTT. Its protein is CASSHLAGTGTDTQYF.

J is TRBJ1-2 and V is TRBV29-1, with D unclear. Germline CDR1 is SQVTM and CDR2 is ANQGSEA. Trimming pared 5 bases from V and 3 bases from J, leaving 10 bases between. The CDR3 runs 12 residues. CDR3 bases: TGCAGCGTTCTCCTGGCGTACTATGGCTACACCTTC. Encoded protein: CSVLLAYYGYTF.

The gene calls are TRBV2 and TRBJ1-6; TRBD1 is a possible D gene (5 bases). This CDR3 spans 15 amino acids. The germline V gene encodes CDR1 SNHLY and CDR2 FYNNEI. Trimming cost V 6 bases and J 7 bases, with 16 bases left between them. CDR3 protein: CASRSPGGRNSPLHF. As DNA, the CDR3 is TGTGCCAGCAGAAGCCCCGGGGGAAGGAATTCACCCCTCCACTTT.

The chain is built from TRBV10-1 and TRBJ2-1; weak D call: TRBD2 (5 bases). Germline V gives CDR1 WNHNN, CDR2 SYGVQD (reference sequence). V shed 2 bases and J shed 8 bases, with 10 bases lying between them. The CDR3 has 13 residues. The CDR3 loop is CASSEGSTDEQFF. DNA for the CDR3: TGCGCCAGCAGTGAGGGGAGCACCGATGAGCAGTTCTTC.

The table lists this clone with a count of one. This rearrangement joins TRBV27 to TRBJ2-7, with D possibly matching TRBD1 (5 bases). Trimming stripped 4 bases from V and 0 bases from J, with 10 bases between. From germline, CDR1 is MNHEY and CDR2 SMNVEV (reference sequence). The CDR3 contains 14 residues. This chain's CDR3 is CASSSVDTSYEQYF. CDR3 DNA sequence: TGTGCCAGCAGTTCCGTGGACACCTCCTACGAGCAGTACTTC.